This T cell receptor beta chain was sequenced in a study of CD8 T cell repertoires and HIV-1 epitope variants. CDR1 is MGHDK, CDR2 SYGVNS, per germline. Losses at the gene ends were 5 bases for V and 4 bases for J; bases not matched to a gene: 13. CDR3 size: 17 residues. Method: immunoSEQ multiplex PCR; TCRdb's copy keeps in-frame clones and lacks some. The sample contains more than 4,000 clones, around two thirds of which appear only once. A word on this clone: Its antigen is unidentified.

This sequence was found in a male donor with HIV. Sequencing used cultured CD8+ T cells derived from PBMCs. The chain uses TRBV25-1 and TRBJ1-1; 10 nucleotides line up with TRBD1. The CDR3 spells CASSSPGTGVISTEAFF. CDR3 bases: TGTGCCAGCAGTTCCCCCGGGACAGGGGTGATTTCCACTGAAGCTTTCTTT.